These 29 T cell receptor beta chains were all obtained from the same sample, sequenced in a study of blood T cell repertoires in COVID-19 (dated by TCRdb to the early 2020s). Library preparation employed the immunoSEQ multiplex PCR assay. Held by TCRdb, this immuneACCESS table contains in-frame sequences only and omits some clones. Under half of the omission traces to an unresolved V gene where checked; the cause of the rest is unknown. This sample gives about 170,000 clones in total; 70% to 90% of them show up just once. Together, the top ten hold less than 0.7% of the sample. The sequencing input was peripheral blood. Every receptor here comes from a man aged 55-75 years with COVID-19, enrolled during active disease.

CDR3 protein: CASSVRQGFGGNTIYF. The CDR3 DNA follows: TGTGCCAGCAGCGTAAGACAGGGATTTGGTGGAAACACCATATATTTT. The J gene is TRBJ1-3, the V gene TRBV9; 7 bases line up with TRBD1. This CDR3 has 16 amino acids. From germline, CDR1 is SGDLS and CDR2 YYNGEE. Trimming removed 1 base from V and 3 bases from J; junction bases left unmatched: 7.

The V gene is TRBV28, the J gene TRBJ2-1, with 10 bases fitting TRBD2. In germline, CDR1 is MDHEN, CDR2 SYDVKM. V trimming: 8 bases; J trimming: 3 bases; junction bases outside the gene matches: 10. This CDR3 region has 16 residues. CDR3 coding DNA: TGTGCCAGCCATGCGGCTAGCGGGGGTAGCTACAATGAGCAGTTCTTC. It codes for CASHAASGGSYNEQFF.

CDR3 bases: TGTGCCAGCTCACCACGGGGGCTCGGGGTAGGCACTGAAGCTTTCTTT. This translates into CASSPRGLGVGTEAFF. This chain uses TRBV18 with TRBJ1-1; a weak D match, TRBD1 (6 bases). The germline V gene has CDR1 KGHSH and CDR2 LQKENI. The CDR3 length is 16 residues. V lost 1 base and J lost 4, with 16 bases in between.

J is TRBJ1-2 and V is TRBV6-5; 9 nucleotides agree with TRBD1. The CDR3 spans 14 residues. Per germline, CDR1 MNHEY and CDR2 SVGAGI. With V trimmed by 7 bases and J by 4 bases, 7 bases remained unmatched. The CDR3 DNA follows: TGTGCCAGCACCCTGGACAGGGGTGGCTATGGCTACACCTTC. Its protein product is CASTLDRGGYGYTF.

The chain combines TRBV7-3 with TRBJ2-1, with 7 positions matching TRBD1. This CDR3 has 13 residues. V lost 1 base to trimming and J lost 6 bases; unmatched junction nucleotides: 0. CDR1 and CDR2 (germline): SGHTA, FQGTGA. The CDR3 DNA reads as TGTGCCAGCAGCTTAAGGACAGGCAATGAGCAGTTCTTC. It translates to CASSLRTGNEQFF.

The count of this clone is one. V and J are TRBV6-2 or TRBV6-3 and TRBJ1-1, with no clear D. The CDR3 has 12 residues. The V end lost 6 bases, the J end lost 1 base, and 6 bases lay between the germline ends. Germline lookup yields CDR1 MNHEY and CDR2 SVGEGT. The DNA for the CDR3 is TGTGCCAGCAGCCATAAGAACACTGAAGCTTTCTTT. It specifies CASSHKNTEAFF.

V and J are TRBV4-2 and TRBJ2-7; 8 bases agree with TRBD1. V was pared by 1 base and J by 3 bases, with 5 bases of the junction left unmatched. The V gene's germline CDR1 is LGHNA and CDR2 YNFKEQ. The CDR3 is made up of 15 amino acids. The CDR3: CASSQGSGQVYEQYF. The DNA of the CDR3 is TGTGCCAGCAGCCAAGGATCGGGACAGGTCTACGAGCAGTACTTC.

The sample holds a few counts of this clone. The rearrangement links TRBV29-1 to TRBJ1-3; D remains ambiguous. The CDR3 is 13 residues long. Between the trimmed V and J ends, which lost 4 bases and 2 bases, there was a span of 9 bases. The germline CDR1 and CDR2 sequences are SQVTM and ANQGSEA. Written as DNA, the CDR3 is TGCAGCGTTGTGAGGCCTCCTGGAAACACCATATATTTT. Translation: CSVVRPPGNTIYF.

This clone showed up just once. At one end, the junction sequence differs from germline, possibly due to a read error. The J gene is TRBJ1-2, the V gene TRBV28; 8 positions agree with TRBD1. The CDR3 loop spans 14 amino acids. The germline V gene encodes CDR1 MDHEN and CDR2 SYDVKM. CDR3 sequence: CASSLPAGQARPQF. The CDR3 DNA reads as TGTGCCAGCAGTTTACCCGCGGGACAGGCCCGACCCCAGTTC.

The gene calls are TRBV19 and TRBJ2-2; possibly TRBD1 for D (5 bases). V was clipped by 4 bases and J by 6 bases, with 6 bases between them. Germline lookup yields CDR1 LNHDA and CDR2 SQIVND (reference sequence). The CDR3 runs 12 residues. CDR3 nucleotide sequence: TGTGCCAGTAGTAAGGGGCCCGGGGAGCTGTTTTTT. Protein sequence: CASSKGPGELFF.

In this sample, this clone turned up many times. The V and J genes are TRBV10-3 and TRBJ2-5, with TRBD1 matching 8 bases. CDR1 ENHRY and CDR2 SYGVKD come from the germline V gene. V lost 4 bases, J lost 4 bases, and 5 bases stayed unmatched. The CDR3 runs to 14 residues. The DNA of the CDR3 is TGTGCCATCAGTGTAGGACAGGGTAGAGAGACCCAGTACTTC. Amino acid sequence: CAISVGQGRETQYF.

The chain joins TRBV7-2 to TRBJ2-7, with 10 bases that match TRBD2. V lost 2 bases and J lost 2; bases outside the gene matches: 6. The CDR3 totals 16 residues. CDR1 and CDR2 (germline): SGHTA, FQGNSA. The CDR3 nucleotides are TGTGCCAGCAGCTTACAGGCTAGCGGGGGACCCTACGAGCAGTACTTC. It specifies CASSLQASGGPYEQYF.

This clone was recorded only once. The gene calls are TRBV3-1 (or the pseudogene TRBV3-2) and TRBJ1-6, with D unresolved. The CDR3 has 15 residues. Germline V gene sequence: CDR1 LGHDT, CDR2 YNNKEL (reference sequence). V lost 0 bases and J lost 5, with 8 bases in between. The DNA for the CDR3 is TGTGCCAGCAGCCAAGATGCCAGGCATAATTCACCCCTCCACTTT. This codes for CASSQDARHNSPLHF.

In its sample, this clone was seen a few times. The chain recombines TRBV28 with TRBJ1-4; D unclear. Germline V gene sequence: CDR1 MDHEN, CDR2 SYDVKM. The CDR3 contains 14 residues. V dropped 1 base and J dropped 3 bases, with 6 bases sitting between them. CDR3 sequence reads: CASSLSQANEKLFF. Here the CDR3 DNA reads TGTGCCAGCAGTTTATCCCAGGCTAATGAAAAACTGTTTTTT.

The chain carries TRBV6-4 and TRBJ1-5, with D perhaps matching TRBD1 (6 bases). Germline V gene sequence: CDR1 MRHNA, CDR2 SNTAGT. This CDR3 spans 19 amino acids. Between the trimmed V and J ends, which lost 0 bases and 0 bases, there was a span of 18 bases. CDR3 protein: CASSDSTCQGMGSNQPQHF. CDR3 bases: TGTGCCAGCAGTGACTCGACATGTCAGGGGATGGGTAGCAATCAGCCCCAGCATTTT.

This chain joins TRBV5-6 and TRBJ2-3; no definite D call. CDR3 length equals 14 residues. CDR1 and CDR2 from the germline V gene are SGHDT and YYEEEE. Trimming cost V 1 base and J 8 bases, with 14 bases left between them. The CDR3 is CASSLKVTDGTQYF. CDR3 nucleotides: TGTGCCAGCAGCTTGAAAGTCACAGATGGTACGCAGTATTTT. The full variable domain, with the rest looked up from reference TRBV5-6 and TRBJ2-3, is DAGVTQSPTHLIKTRGQQVTLRCSPKSGHDTVSWYQQALGQGPQFIFQYYEEEERQRGNFPDRFSGHQFPNYSSELNVNALLLGDSALYLCASSLKVTDGTQYFGPGTRLTVL.

The rearrangement uses TRBV10-3 and TRBJ1-1; 7 nucleotides agree with TRBD1. CDR1 ENHRY and CDR2 SYGVKD come from the germline V gene. V lost 4 bases to trimming and J lost 10 bases; unmatched junction nucleotides: 12. This CDR3 contains 14 residues. CDR3 DNA: TGTGCCATCAGTGGTTCACTAACAGGGGAGAGAGCTTTCTTT. This translates into CAISGSLTGERAFF.

This chain joins TRBV2 and TRBJ1-1; 7 positions match TRBD1. V was pared by 2 bases and J by 2 bases, with 5 bases of the junction left unmatched. Per the germline V gene, CDR1 is SNHLY and CDR2 is FYNNEI. The CDR3 contains 15 residues. CDR3: CASSETRGENTEAFF. The CDR3 nucleotides read TGTGCCAGCAGTGAAACCAGGGGGGAAAACACTGAAGCTTTCTTT.

This clone was seen only a few times. The chain uses TRBV12-5 and TRBJ1-4; 9 bases fit TRBD1. The CDR3 consists of 18 residues. Trimming at V came to 0 bases and at J to 7 bases, leaving 12 bases not matched to a gene. CDR1 LGHNT and CDR2 FRNRAP come from the germline V gene. DNA of the CDR3: TGTGCTAGTGGTTTGGTACGCGGCGGGACAGGGTCCCCTGAAAAACTGTTTTTT. This encodes CASGLVRGGTGSPEKLFF.

Of note for this clone: Other DNA variants within this sample encode the same CDR3. The rearrangement joins TRBV9 to TRBJ1-1; D possibly corresponds to TRBD1 (5 bases). V lost 2 bases and J lost 1, with 6 bases in between. Per germline, CDR1 SGDLS and CDR2 YYNGEE. The CDR3 length is 13 residues. Written as DNA, the CDR3 is TGTGCCAGCAGCGTTCAGGGGAACACTGAAGCTTTCTTT. This sequence encodes CASSVQGNTEAFF.

The J gene is TRBJ1-5, the V gene TRBV4-1; D unclear. The length of the CDR3 is 17 residues. The ends were cut back, 0 bases at V and 0 bases at J, with 12 bases in the middle. CDR1 and CDR2 (germline): MGHRA, YSYEKL. The CDR3 DNA reads as TGCGCCAGCAGCCAAGAGGCCGGGATTTTTAGCAATCAGCCCCAGCATTTT. The encoded protein is CASSQEAGIFSNQPQHF.

V usage is TRBV27 and J usage is TRBJ1-5; 9 nucleotides agree with TRBD1. V lost 5 bases, J lost 2 bases, and 4 bases stayed unmatched. CDR1 and CDR2 from the germline V gene are MNHEY and SMNVEV (reference sequence). The CDR3 runs 15 residues. This CDR3 reads CASSLQGAGNQPQHF. The CDR3 region has the DNA TGTGCCAGCAGTCTACAGGGGGCTGGCAATCAGCCCCAGCATTTT.

The chain links TRBV10-2 to TRBJ2-3; TRBD1 might be the D (5 bases). CDR3 length: 13 amino acids. The germline V and J ends were trimmed by 4 bases and 0 bases, with 5 bases remaining between them. CDR1 and CDR2 (germline): WSHSY, SAAADI. This CDR3 is CASSGQSTDTQYF. CDR3 coding DNA: TGCGCCAGCAGTGGACAGAGCACAGATACGCAGTATTTT.

This clone was found a few times. V and J are TRBV25-1 and TRBJ1-6, with TRBD1 matching 7 bases. With V trimmed by 4 bases and J by 14 bases, 11 bases remained unmatched. CDR3 length: 14 amino acids. The germline V gene encodes CDR1 MGHDK and CDR2 SYGVNS. The CDR3 DNA reads as TGTGCCAGCAGTGCGTACCGGGACAGTGGCTCCCTCCACTTT. Encoded protein: CASSAYRDSGSLHF. The full variable domain, rest sourced from reference TRBV25-1 and TRBJ1-6, is EADIYQTPRYLVIGTGKKITLECSQTMGHDKMYWYQQDPGMELHLIHYSYGVNSTEKGDLSSESTVSRIRTEHFPLTLESARPSHTSQYLCASSAYRDSGSLHFGNGTRLTVT.

This clone was detected only a few times. The V and J genes are TRBV7-9 and TRBJ2-7; D may be TRBD2 (5 bases). Germline loops: CDR1 SEHNR, CDR2 FQNEAQ (reference sequence). Trimming pared 4 bases from V and 4 bases from J, leaving 14 bases between. This CDR3 is 14 amino acids long. CDR3 region: CASSSGIGPYEQYF. Here the CDR3 DNA reads TGTGCCAGCAGCTCCGGGATCGGCCCTTACGAGCAGTACTTC.

With respect to this clone: This same CDR3 is encoded by further DNA sequences in the sample. The chain uses TRBV7-2 and TRBJ2-7; no definite D call. The CDR3 sequence is 13 residues long. V lost 3 bases, J lost 0 bases, and 6 bases lay in between. In germline, CDR1 is SGHTA, CDR2 FQGNSA. This chain's CDR3 is CASSFGGSYEQYF. CDR3 bases: TGTGCCAGCAGCTTCGGCGGCTCCTACGAGCAGTACTTC.

The chain joins TRBV4-1 to TRBJ1-5; D may be TRBD1 (5 bases). The CDR3 totals 19 residues. Germline loops: CDR1 MGHRA, CDR2 YSYEKL. Trimming removed 0 bases at V and 4 bases at J, with 22 bases between. The CDR3 region is CASSQEIRAGVRANQPQHF. In DNA, the CDR3 is TGCGCCAGCAGCCAAGAAATACGAGCGGGAGTCAGGGCGAATCAGCCCCAGCATTTT.

The chain couples TRBV28 to TRBJ2-7; 7 bases fit TRBD1. The CDR3 spans 14 residues. V shed 5 bases, J shed 4 bases, and the junction held 8 bases outside the gene matches. Germline lookup yields CDR1 MDHEN and CDR2 SYDVKM. CDR3 DNA: TGTGCCAGCAGTCCAGGGACAGCCCTTTACGAGCAGTACTTC. This codes for CASSPGTALYEQYF.

The rearrangement uses TRBV29-1 and TRBJ1-1; 8 nucleotides align to TRBD1. The CDR3 is made up of 15 amino acids. J gave up 0 bases and V 7 bases, and 10 bases lay outside the gene matches. Per germline, CDR1 SQVTM and CDR2 ANQGSEA. The CDR3 loop is CSGNRDRSMNTEAFF. CDR3 bases: TGCAGCGGGAACCGGGACAGGTCCATGAACACTGAAGCTTTCTTT.